This note documents a single TCR beta chain sequence. Its cognate antigen is unknown. These data come from a study of T-cell reconstitution after alpha-beta-depleted transplantation in children. Study results and limitations: Surviving thymic progenitors and recipient T cells were the source of high TCRbeta diversity at day 60 in some patients. Several hundred expanded graft clones reportedly were the source of alpha-beta T cells about two months after transplant. Among T cells one year after transplant, newly produced cells accounted for most counts and diversity.

Preparing the TCRbeta library involved the use of unique molecular identifiers. MiXCR, run by TCRdb on the PCR reads, gives a single entry per CDR3 protein. Of about 540,000 distinct CDR3 sequences in the sample, 25% to 30% are singletons; the top ten hold about 35%. The sequence was obtained from a boy less than two years old with Wiskott-Aldrich syndrome, due to receive a stem cell transplant. The sample in question was PBMCs, obtained before TCRalphabeta/CD19-depleted stem cell transplant.

CDR3 bases: TGTGCCTTACAGGGTTCTGGAAACACCATATATTTT. Residues: CALQGSGNTIYF. V gene TRBV30 combines with J gene TRBJ1-3; maybe TRBD1 (6 bases). Looked up from germline, CDR1 is GTSNPN and CDR2 is SVGIG (reference sequence). The ends were cut back, 7 bases at V and 1 base at J, with 8 bases in the middle. This CDR3 has 12 amino acids.